This TCR beta chain was found in a study of CD8+ T cells in alopecia areata. Study-level information: Tofacitinib was taken orally by treated patients, and the dose was 5 to 10 mg twice daily.

Sample treatment: oral pan-JAK inhibitor, 5-10 mg twice daily. Following extraction, RNA underwent reverse transcription to cDNA, which served as the sequencing template. Assay: immunoSEQ multiplex PCR; the TCRdb copy retains only in-frame clones and omits some. The sample lists around 100,000 clones, around 50% occurring once. As to this clone: Antigen unknown.

Study observations and caveats: Scalp clonality dropped significantly under tofacitinib, as did expanded CD8+ top-100 clones.

Germline CDR1 MNHEY, CDR2 SMNVEV (reference sequence). V shed 0 bases and J 4 bases; nucleotides not matched to a gene: 5. The CDR3 has 15 amino acids. The sequence was collected from a human donor with alopecia areata. The sample here was CD8+ T cells sorted from blood, taken at week 24, from a patient treated with tofacitinib. The gene calls are TRBV27 and TRBJ1-1, with 7 nucleotides matching TRBD1. This chain's CDR3 is CASSLSQGGGTEAFF. CDR3 in DNA: TGTGCCAGCAGTTTATCCCAGGGGGGAGGCACTGAAGCTTTCTTT.